A single sample is the source of the 14 T cell receptor beta chains below, sequenced in a study of blood T cell repertoires in COVID-19. Sequencing was performed with immunoSEQ multiplex PCR; in TCRdb, only in-frame clones are kept and a portion is missing. Counted here are about 210,000 clones, 65% to 85% occurring once; the ten biggest clones make up less than 3%. Sequencing input: peripheral blood. The receptors stem from a man aged 45 to 65 with active or convalescent COVID-19.

The V call is TRBV19, the J call TRBJ2-3; TRBD2 is a possible D gene (5 bases). The germline V gene has CDR1 LNHDA and CDR2 SQIVND (reference sequence). The CDR3 contains 16 residues. The V end lost 3 bases, the J end lost 4 bases, and 17 bases lay between the germline ends. The CDR3 here is CASSMNLAKASDTQYF. The DNA for the CDR3 is TGTGCCAGTAGTATGAACCTAGCTAAGGCTTCAGATACGCAGTATTTT.

This clone was found many times. V is TRBV2 and J is TRBJ2-5, with 8 positions matching TRBD2. Germline lookup yields CDR1 SNHLY and CDR2 FYNNEI. This CDR3 comprises 17 residues. J gave up 4 bases and V 6 bases, and 16 bases lay outside the gene matches. Here the CDR3 DNA reads TGTGCCAGCAGGGGACTTCAGCGGGAGTCTCACGGAGAGACCCAGTACTTC. It yields the protein CASRGLQRESHGETQYF.

This clone appeared a single time. The chain employs TRBV4-1 and TRBJ2-2, with a possible D match to TRBD2 (6 bases). Trimming removed 1 base from V and 6 bases from J, with 12 bases in between. Germline CDR1 reads MGHRA; CDR2 reads YSYEKL. CDR3 length: 15 residues. The CDR3, as DNA: TGCGCCAGCAGCCAAGCAGTATCGGGAGCCGGGGAGCTGTTTTTT. It codes for CASSQAVSGAGELFF.

This clone appeared once. This chain uses TRBV25-1 with TRBJ2-2; D is possibly TRBD1 (5 bases). With 4 bases removed from V and 3 bases from J, the gap between germline ends came to 6 bases. In germline, CDR1 is MGHDK, CDR2 SYGVNS. The CDR3 covers 13 residues. CDR3 coding DNA: TGTGCCAGCAGTGGGGGCTACACCGGGGAGCTGTTTTTT. Amino acids: CASSGGYTGELFF.

For the CDR3, the DNA is TGTGCCAGCAGCTCCGCGGGGGGTTATGGCTACACCTTC. Residues: CASSSAGGYGYTF. The chain couples TRBV7-9 to TRBJ1-2; D might be TRBD1 (5 bases). The CDR3 contains 13 residues. Germline CDR1 reads SEHNR; CDR2 reads FQNEAQ (reference sequence). V lost 4 bases and J 5 bases, leaving 11 bases between the germline ends.

As for this clone: Other DNA sequences in this specimen translate into the identical CDR3. The gene calls are TRBV3-1 (or the pseudogene TRBV3-2) and TRBJ1-3; the D is unclear. V was clipped by 4 bases and J by 0 bases, with 7 bases between them. The germline gives CDR1 LGHDT, CDR2 YNNKEL (reference sequence). This CDR3 spans 14 amino acids. The CDR3: CASSPRDSGNTIYF. The CDR3 region has the DNA TGTGCCAGCAGCCCGCGGGACTCTGGAAACACCATATATTTT.

This chain links TRBV5-1 with TRBJ2-3; 9 bases map to TRBD1. The J segment lost 5 bases and the V segment lost 4 bases, leaving 5 bases of the junction unmatched. The CDR3 has 14 amino acids. Germline-derived CDR1 and CDR2 are SGHRS and YFSETQ. CDR3 in amino acids: CASSKGQGVDTQYF. In DNA, the CDR3 is TGCGCCAGCAGCAAGGGACAGGGCGTAGATACGCAGTATTTT.

The chain has TRBV7-8 and TRBJ1-6, with D perhaps TRBD1 (6 bases). V lost 1 base to trimming and J lost 6 bases, with 19 bases between them. CDR3 size: 18 residues. Germline values: CDR1 SGHVS, CDR2 FQNEAQ. The CDR3 DNA reads TGTGCCAGCAGCTTAGGAGGGGGTACTTCTACTAGTAATTCACCCCTCCACTTT. It specifies CASSLGGGTSTSNSPLHF.

The V and J genes are TRBV5-1 and TRBJ2-7; TRBD2 is a possible D gene (5 bases). This CDR3 spans 15 amino acids. Deletions cut 0 bases from V and 2 bases from J, with 12 bases between. In germline, CDR1 is SGHRS, CDR2 YFSETQ. The CDR3 loop reads CASSLDVGRTYEQYF. For the CDR3, the DNA is TGCGCCAGCAGCTTGGACGTGGGGAGAACCTACGAGCAGTACTTC.

V and J are TRBV7-2 and TRBJ2-3, with 12 bases lining up with TRBD2. The V gene end was trimmed by 1 base and the J gene end by 1 base; junction bases not matched to a gene: 0. Germline CDR1 and CDR2: SGHTA and FQGNSA. The CDR3 is 16 amino acids. CDR3 residues: CASSLGLAGGTDTQYF. The CDR3 DNA reads as TGTGCCAGCAGCTTAGGACTAGCGGGGGGCACAGATACGCAGTATTTT.

V gene TRBV5-6 combines with J gene TRBJ1-1; tentatively, D is TRBD1 (6 bases). The CDR3 sequence is 14 residues long. Germline CDR1 SGHDT, CDR2 YYEEEE. The ends were cut back, 3 bases at V and 5 bases at J, with 14 bases in the middle. The CDR3 DNA follows: TGTGCCAGCAGCTCCTCAGGGGCAGGAACTGAAGCTTTCTTT. Translating gives CASSSSGAGTEAFF.

The chain has TRBV7-6 and TRBJ2-2; TRBD2 matches at 10 bases. The junction had 9 bases not matched to a gene; V was cut back by 2 bases and J by 6 bases. CDR3 size: 17 residues. Germline CDR1 SGHVS, CDR2 FNYEAQ. For the CDR3, the DNA is TGTGCCAGCAGCTTACCCTCCCTAGCGGGAGTCGCCGGGGAGCTGTTTTTT. Amino acids: CASSLPSLAGVAGELFF. Looking up the rest from reference TRBV7-6 and TRBJ2-2 gives the full variable domain: GAGVSQSPRYKVTKRGQDVALRCDPISGHVSLYWYRQALGQGPEFLTYFNYEAQQDKSGLPNDRFSAERPEGSISTLTIQRTEQRDSAMYRCASSLPSLAGVAGELFFGEGSRLTVL.

This clone appeared once. The rearrangement uses TRBV5-1 and TRBJ1-4; 10 bases fit TRBD1. The ends lost 4 bases at V and 7 bases at J; junction bases unmatched: 10. Germline CDR1 SGHRS, CDR2 YFSETQ. The CDR3 has 16 residues. The CDR3, as DNA: TGCGCCAGCAGCATGGACCTAGGACAGGGGGGTGAAAAACTGTTTTTT. This sequence encodes CASSMDLGQGGEKLFF.

The V gene is TRBV28, the J gene TRBJ2-5; D is perhaps TRBD2 (6 bases). Trimming cost V 1 base and J 4 bases, with 13 bases left between them. Germline CDR1 reads MDHEN; CDR2 reads SYDVKM. This CDR3 is built from 15 residues. DNA for the CDR3: TGTGCCAGCAGTTTATACGGGAGTGGGAGAGAGACCCAGTACTTC. It codes for CASSLYGSGRETQYF.